This T cell receptor (beta chain) was profiled in a study of blood T cells in healthy people across ages. The sample, approximately 10 milliliters of peripheral blood, was drawn from each donor. The use of a sample-barcoded 5' primer and a J-beta primer mix characterized a second PCR of about 7 to 12 cycles. MiXCR, applied by TCRdb to the 5' RACE reads, yields one record per CDR3 protein. The sample has hundreds of thousands of distinct CDR3 sequences; roughly 20% are singletons. In its sample, this clonotype was seen a few times. V shed 3 bases, J shed 5 bases, and the junction held 6 bases outside the gene matches. Germline V gene data show CDR1 as MNHEY and CDR2 as SVGAGI. The CDR3 length is 16 residues.

The source material was blood. This clonotype was sampled from a man between 65 and 80 years old in good health. The chain combines TRBV6-5 with TRBJ2-3; 12 positions agree with TRBD1. This CDR3 is CASSYRGQGAGDTQYF. The CDR3 DNA reads TGTGCCAGCAGTTATAGGGGACAGGGGGCTGGAGATACGCAGTATTTT.